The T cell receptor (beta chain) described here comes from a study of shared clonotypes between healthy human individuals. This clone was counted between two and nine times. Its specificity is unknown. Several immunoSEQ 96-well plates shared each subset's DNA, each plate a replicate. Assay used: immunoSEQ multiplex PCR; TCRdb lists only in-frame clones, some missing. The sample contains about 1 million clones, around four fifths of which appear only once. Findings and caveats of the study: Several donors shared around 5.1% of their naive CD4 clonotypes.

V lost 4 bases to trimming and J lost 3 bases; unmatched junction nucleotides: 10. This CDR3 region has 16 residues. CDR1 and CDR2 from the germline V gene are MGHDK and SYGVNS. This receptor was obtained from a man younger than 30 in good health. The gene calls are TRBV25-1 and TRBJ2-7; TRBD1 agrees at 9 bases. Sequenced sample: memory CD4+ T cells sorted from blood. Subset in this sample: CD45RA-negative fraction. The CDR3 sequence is CASSAQAGTGSYEQYF. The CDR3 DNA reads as TGTGCCAGCAGTGCCCAAGCGGGGACAGGGAGCTACGAGCAGTACTTC.